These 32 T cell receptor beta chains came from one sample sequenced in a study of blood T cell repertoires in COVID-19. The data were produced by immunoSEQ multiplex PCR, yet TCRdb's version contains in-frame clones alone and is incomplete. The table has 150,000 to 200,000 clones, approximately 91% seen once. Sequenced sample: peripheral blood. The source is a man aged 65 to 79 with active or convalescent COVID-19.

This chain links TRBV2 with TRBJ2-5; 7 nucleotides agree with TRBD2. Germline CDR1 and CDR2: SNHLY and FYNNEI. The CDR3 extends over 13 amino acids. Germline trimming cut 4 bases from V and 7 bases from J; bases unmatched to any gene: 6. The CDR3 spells CASSGTPGGTQYF. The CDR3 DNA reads TGTGCCAGCAGTGGGACGCCGGGAGGGACCCAGTACTTC.

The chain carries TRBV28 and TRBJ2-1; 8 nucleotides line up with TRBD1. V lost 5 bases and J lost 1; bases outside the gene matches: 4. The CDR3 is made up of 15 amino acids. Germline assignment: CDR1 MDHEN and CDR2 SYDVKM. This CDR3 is CASSIRTGSYNEQFF. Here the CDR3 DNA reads TGTGCCAGCAGTATTCGGACAGGGTCCTACAATGAGCAGTTCTTC.

CDR3 sequence (DNA): TGTGCCAGCAGTTTTGGCTTTAGCAATCAGCCCCAGCATTTT. Amino acids: CASSFGFSNQPQHF. The rearrangement joins TRBV28 to TRBJ1-5; D ambiguous. The CDR3 has 14 residues. CDR1 is MDHEN and CDR2 is SYDVKM in the germline V gene. V was pared by 3 bases and J by 0 bases, with 6 bases between. Combining the CDR3 with reference TRBV28 and TRBJ1-5 gives the whole variable domain DVKVTQSSRYLVKRTGEKVFLECVQDMDHENMFWYRQDPGLGLRLIYFSYDVKMKEKGDIPEGYSVSREKKERFSLILESASTNQTSMYLCASSFGFSNQPQHFGDGTRLSIL.

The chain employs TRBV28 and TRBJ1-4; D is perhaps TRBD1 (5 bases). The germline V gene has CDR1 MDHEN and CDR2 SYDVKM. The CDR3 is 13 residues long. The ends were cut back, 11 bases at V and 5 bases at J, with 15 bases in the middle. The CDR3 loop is CAARGGRNEKLFF. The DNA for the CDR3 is TGTGCCGCTCGGGGGGGAAGGAATGAAAAACTGTTTTTT. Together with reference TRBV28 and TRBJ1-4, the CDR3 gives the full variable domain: DVKVTQSSRYLVKRTGEKVFLECVQDMDHENMFWYRQDPGLGLRLIYFSYDVKMKEKGDIPEGYSVSREKKERFSLILESASTNQTSMYLCAARGGRNEKLFFGSGTQLSVL.

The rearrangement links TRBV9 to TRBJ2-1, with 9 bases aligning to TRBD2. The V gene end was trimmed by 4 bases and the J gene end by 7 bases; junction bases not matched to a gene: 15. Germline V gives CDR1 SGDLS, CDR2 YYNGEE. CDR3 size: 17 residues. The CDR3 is CASSPSLGGRAFNEQFF. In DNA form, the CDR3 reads TGTGCCAGCAGCCCGTCCCTTGGCGGGAGGGCCTTTAATGAGCAGTTCTTC.

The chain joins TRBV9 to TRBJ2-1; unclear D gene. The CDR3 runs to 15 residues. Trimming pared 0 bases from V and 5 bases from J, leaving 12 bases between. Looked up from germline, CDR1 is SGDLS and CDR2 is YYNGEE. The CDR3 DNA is TGTGCCAGCAGCGTAGCAGCTAGTATCAACAATGAGCAGTTCTTC. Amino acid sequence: CASSVAASINNEQFF. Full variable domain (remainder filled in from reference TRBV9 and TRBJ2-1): DSGVTQTPKHLITATGQRVTLRCSPRSGDLSVYWYQQSLDQGLQFLIQYYNGEERAKGNILERFSAQQFPDLHSELNLSSLELGDSALYFCASSVAASINNEQFFGPGTRLTVL.

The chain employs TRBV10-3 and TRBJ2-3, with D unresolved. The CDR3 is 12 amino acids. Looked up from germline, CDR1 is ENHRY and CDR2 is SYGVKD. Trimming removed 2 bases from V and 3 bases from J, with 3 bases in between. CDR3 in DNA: TGTGCCATCAGTGAGACTACAGATACGCAGTATTTT. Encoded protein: CAISETTDTQYF.

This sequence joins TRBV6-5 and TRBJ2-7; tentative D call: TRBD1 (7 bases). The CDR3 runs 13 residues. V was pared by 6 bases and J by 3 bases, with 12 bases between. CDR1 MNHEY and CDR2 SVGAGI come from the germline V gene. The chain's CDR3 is CASRRDSRYEQYF. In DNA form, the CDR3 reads TGTGCCAGCAGGCGGGACAGCCGCTACGAGCAGTACTTC.

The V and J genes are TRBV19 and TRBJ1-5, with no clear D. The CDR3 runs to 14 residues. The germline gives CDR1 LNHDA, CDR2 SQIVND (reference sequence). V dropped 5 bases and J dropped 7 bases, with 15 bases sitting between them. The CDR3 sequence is CASSPLEGHQPQHF. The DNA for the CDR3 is TGTGCCAGTAGTCCCCTGGAGGGCCACCAGCCCCAGCATTTT.

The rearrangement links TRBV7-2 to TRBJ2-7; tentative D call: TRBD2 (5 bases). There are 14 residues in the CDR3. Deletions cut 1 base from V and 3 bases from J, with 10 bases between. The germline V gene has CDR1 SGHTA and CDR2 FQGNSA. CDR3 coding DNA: TGTGCCAGCAGCTTAGTTCCGGGAATCTACGAGCAGTACTTC. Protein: CASSLVPGIYEQYF.

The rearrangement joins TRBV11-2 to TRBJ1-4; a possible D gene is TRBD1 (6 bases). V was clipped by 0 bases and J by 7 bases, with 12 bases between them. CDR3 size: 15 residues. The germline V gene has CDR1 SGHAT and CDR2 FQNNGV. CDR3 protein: CASSLDRGGGEKLFF. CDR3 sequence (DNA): TGTGCCAGCAGCTTAGATCGGGGAGGGGGTGAAAAACTGTTTTTT.

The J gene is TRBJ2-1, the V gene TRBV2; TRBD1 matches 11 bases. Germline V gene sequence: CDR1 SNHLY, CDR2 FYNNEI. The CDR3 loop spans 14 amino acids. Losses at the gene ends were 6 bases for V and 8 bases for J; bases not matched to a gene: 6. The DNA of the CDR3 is TGTGCCAGCAGCGCAGGGACAGGGGGGGATGAGCAGTTCTTC. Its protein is CASSAGTGGDEQFF.

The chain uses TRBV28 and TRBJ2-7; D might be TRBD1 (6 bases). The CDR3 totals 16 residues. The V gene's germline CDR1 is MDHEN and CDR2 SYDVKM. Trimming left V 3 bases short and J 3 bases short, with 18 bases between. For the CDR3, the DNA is TGTGCCAGCAGTTTCTCCCGGACAGTTGACGACTACGAGCAGTACTTC. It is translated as CASSFSRTVDDYEQYF.

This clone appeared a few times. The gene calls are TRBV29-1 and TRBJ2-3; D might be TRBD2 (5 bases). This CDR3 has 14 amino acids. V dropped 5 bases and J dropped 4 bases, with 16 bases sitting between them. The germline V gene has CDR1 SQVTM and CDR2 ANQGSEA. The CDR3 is CSVRKRGEPDTQYF. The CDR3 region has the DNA TGCAGCGTTAGGAAACGGGGAGAACCAGATACGCAGTATTTT.

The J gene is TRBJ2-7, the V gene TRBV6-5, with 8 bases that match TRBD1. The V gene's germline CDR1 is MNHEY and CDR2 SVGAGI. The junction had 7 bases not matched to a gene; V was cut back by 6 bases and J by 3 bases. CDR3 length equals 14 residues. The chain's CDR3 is CASSPGGTGYEQYF. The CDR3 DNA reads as TGTGCCAGCAGCCCAGGAGGGACAGGCTACGAGCAGTACTTC.

The CDR3 DNA follows: TGTGCCAGCAAAACAGGGGGCGTTAATCAGCCCCAGCATTTT. Protein sequence: CASKTGGVNQPQHF. The rearrangement joins TRBV28 to TRBJ1-5; the match to TRBD1 covers 9 bases. This CDR3 spans 14 amino acids. The V gene end was trimmed by 7 bases and the J gene end by 4 bases; junction bases not matched to a gene: 5. Looked up from germline, CDR1 is MDHEN and CDR2 is SYDVKM. Based on the CDR3 plus reference TRBV28 and TRBJ1-5, the full variable domain is DVKVTQSSRYLVKRTGEKVFLECVQDMDHENMFWYRQDPGLGLRLIYFSYDVKMKEKGDIPEGYSVSREKKERFSLILESASTNQTSMYLCASKTGGVNQPQHFGDGTRLSIL.

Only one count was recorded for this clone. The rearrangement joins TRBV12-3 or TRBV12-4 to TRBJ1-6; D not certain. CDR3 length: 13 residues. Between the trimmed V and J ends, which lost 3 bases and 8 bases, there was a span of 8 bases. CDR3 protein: CASSFYGDSPLHF. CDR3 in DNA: TGTGCCAGCAGTTTTTACGGGGATTCACCCCTCCACTTT.

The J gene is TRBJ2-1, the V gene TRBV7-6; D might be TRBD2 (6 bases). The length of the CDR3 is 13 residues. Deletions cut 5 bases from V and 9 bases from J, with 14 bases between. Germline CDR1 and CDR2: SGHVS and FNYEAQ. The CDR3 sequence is CASSPPSSGEQFF. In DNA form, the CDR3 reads TGTGCCAGCAGCCCACCCAGTAGCGGTGAGCAGTTCTTC.

CDR3 DNA: TGTGCCAGCAGACTTAGCGGGGGTGGCGTCGAGCAGTACTTC. Its translation: CASRLSGGGVEQYF. The chain is built from TRBV27 and TRBJ2-7; 9 bases match TRBD2. V shed 6 bases, J shed 6 bases, and the junction held 9 bases outside the gene matches. CDR3 size: 14 residues. The germline V gene encodes CDR1 MNHEY and CDR2 SMNVEV (reference sequence).

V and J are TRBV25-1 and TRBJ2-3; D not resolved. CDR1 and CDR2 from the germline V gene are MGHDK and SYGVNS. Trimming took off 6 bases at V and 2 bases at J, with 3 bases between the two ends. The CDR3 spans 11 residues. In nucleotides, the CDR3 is TGTGCCAGCAGCTTCACAGATACGCAGTATTTT. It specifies CASSFTDTQYF.

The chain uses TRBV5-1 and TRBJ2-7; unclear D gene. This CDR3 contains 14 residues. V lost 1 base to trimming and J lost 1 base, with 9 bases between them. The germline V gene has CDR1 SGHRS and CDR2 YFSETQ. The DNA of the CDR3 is TGCGCCAGCAGCTTGTATCCAGGATCCTACGAGCAGTACTTC. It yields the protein CASSLYPGSYEQYF.

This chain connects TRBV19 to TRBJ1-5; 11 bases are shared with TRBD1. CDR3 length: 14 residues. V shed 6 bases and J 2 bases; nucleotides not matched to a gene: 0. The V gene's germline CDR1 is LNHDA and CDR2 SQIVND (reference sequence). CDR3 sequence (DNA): TGTGCCAGTAGGGGACAGGGGGGCAATCAGCCCCAGCATTTT. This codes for CASRGQGGNQPQHF. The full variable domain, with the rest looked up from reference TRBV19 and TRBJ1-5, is DGGITQSPKYLFRKEGQNVTLSCEQNLNHDAMYWYRQDPGQGLRLIYYSQIVNDFQKGDIAEGYSVSREKKESFPLTVTSAQKNPTAFYLCASRGQGGNQPQHFGDGTRLSIL.

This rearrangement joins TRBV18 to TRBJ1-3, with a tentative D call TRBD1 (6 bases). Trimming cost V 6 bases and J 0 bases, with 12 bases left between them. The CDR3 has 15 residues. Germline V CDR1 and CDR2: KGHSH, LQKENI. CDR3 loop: CASSEGQISGNTIYF. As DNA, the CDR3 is TGTGCCAGCTCGGAAGGACAGATCTCTGGAAACACCATATATTTT.

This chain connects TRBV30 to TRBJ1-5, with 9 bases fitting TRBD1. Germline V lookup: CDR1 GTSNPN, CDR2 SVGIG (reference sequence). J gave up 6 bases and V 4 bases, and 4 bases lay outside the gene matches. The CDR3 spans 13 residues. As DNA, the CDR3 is TGTGCCTGGACCGGACAGGGGTCTCAGCCCCAGCATTTT. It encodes CAWTGQGSQPQHF.

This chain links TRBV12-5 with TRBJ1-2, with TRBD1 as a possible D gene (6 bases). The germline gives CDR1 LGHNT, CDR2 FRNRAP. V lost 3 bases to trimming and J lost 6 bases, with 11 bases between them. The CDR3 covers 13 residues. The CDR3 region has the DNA TGTGCTAGTGGTTTAGGGGGTTGGGATGGCTACACCTTC. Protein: CASGLGGWDGYTF.

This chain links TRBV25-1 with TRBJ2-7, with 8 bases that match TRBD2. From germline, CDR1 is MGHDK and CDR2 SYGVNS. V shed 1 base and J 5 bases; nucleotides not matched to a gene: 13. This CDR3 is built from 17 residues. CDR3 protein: CASSESGVAGSLDEQYF. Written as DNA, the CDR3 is TGTGCCAGCAGTGAATCCGGAGTAGCGGGATCCCTAGACGAGCAGTACTTC.

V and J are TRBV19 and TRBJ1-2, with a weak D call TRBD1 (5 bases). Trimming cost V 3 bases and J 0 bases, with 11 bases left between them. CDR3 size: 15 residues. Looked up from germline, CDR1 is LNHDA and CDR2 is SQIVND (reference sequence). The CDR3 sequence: CASSMATGSNYGYTF. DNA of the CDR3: TGTGCCAGTAGTATGGCTACAGGATCTAACTATGGCTACACCTTC.

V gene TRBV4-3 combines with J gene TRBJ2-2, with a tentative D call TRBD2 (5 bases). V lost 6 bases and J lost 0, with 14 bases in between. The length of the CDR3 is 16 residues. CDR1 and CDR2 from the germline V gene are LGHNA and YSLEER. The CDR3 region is CASRPSLLPNTGELFF. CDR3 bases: TGCGCCAGCAGGCCTAGCCTATTACCGAACACCGGGGAGCTGTTTTTT.

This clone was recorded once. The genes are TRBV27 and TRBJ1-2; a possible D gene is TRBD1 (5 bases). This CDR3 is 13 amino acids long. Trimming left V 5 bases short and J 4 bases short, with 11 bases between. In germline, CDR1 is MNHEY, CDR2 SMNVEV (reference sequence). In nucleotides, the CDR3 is TGTGCCAGCAGTCAAGGCAGGGCCTATGGCTACACCTTC. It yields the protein CASSQGRAYGYTF.

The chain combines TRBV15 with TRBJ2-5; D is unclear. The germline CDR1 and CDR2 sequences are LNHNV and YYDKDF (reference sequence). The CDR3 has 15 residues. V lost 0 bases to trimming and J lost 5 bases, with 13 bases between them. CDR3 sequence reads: CATSRDLNSVETQYF. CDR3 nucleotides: TGTGCCACCAGCAGAGATCTTAACTCTGTGGAGACCCAGTACTTC. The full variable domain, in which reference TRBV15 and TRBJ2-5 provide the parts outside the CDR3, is DAMVIQNPRYQVTQFGKPVTLSCSQTLNHNVMYWYQQKSSQAPKLLFHYYDKDFNNEADTPDNFQSRRPNTSFCFLDIRSPGLGDTAMYLCATSRDLNSVETQYFGPGTRLLVL.

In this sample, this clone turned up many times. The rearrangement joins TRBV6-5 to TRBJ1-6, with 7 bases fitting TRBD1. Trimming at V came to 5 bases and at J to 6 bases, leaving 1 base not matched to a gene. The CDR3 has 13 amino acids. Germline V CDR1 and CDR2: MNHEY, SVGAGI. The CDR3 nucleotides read TGTGCCAGCAGTCGGGACAGTAATTCACCCCTCCACTTT. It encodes CASSRDSNSPLHF.

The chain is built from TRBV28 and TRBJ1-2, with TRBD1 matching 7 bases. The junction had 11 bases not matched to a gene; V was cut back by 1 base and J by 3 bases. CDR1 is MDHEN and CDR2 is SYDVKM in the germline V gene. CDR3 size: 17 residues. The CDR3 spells CASSLSGQRFRHYGYTF. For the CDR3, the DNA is TGTGCCAGCAGTTTATCGGGACAGAGGTTCCGACACTATGGCTACACCTTC.